These T cell receptor beta chains were read from a single sample in a study of blood T cell repertoires in COVID-19. Method: immunoSEQ multiplex PCR; TCRdb's copy keeps in-frame clones and lacks some. The sample has about 68,000 clones, roughly 90% seen once; the top ten hold about 7%. Sequencing used peripheral blood. These receptors all come from a human donor in a cohort sampled during active COVID-19. CDR3s include the opening cysteine and the closing phenylalanine or tryptophan. The D gene is left open where the match is weak. Clone size is given for some rows only: seen once, a few or many times, or a class if the clone is expanded.

J gene: TRBJ2-5
D gene: -
clone size: once
V gene: TRBV18
CDR3 protein: CASSPPREGTQYF
CDR3 DNA: TGTGCCAGCTCACCGCCACGGGAAGGGACCCAGTACTTC

J gene: TRBJ2-5
D gene: -
clone size: -
V gene: TRBV21-1
CDR3 protein: CASSKVFGEVKETQYF
CDR3 DNA: TGTGCCAGCAGCAAAGTGTTCGGTGAAGTGAAAGAGACCCAGTACTTC

J gene: TRBJ1-1
D gene: TRBD1
clone size: once
V gene: TRBV27
CDR3 protein: CASSFGQGFTEAFF
CDR3 DNA: TGTGCCAGCAGTTTTGGACAGGGGTTCACTGAAGCTTTCTTT

J gene: TRBJ1-2
D gene: -
clone size: -
V gene: TRBV9
CDR3 protein: CASTQSWTLAHGYTF
CDR3 DNA: TGTGCCAGCACCCAGAGCTGGACTTTGGCCCATGGCTACACCTTC

J gene: TRBJ2-3
D gene: TRBD1
clone size: once
V gene: TRBV3-1/TRBV3-2
CDR3 protein: CASSPRQGRDTQYF
CDR3 DNA: TGTGCCAGCAGCCCCCGACAGGGACGAGATACGCAGTATTTT

J gene: TRBJ2-2
D gene: TRBD2
clone size: few
V gene: TRBV2
CDR3 protein: CASSPHSGLAGGRAGELFF
CDR3 DNA: TGTGCCAGCAGTCCTCACTCGGGACTAGCGGGGGGAAGGGCCGGGGAGCTGTTTTTT

J gene: TRBJ1-6
D gene: -
clone size: -
V gene: TRBV27
CDR3 protein: CASSFRGISSPLHF
CDR3 DNA: TGTGCCAGCAGTTTCAGGGGAATCAGTTCACCCCTCCACTTT

J gene: TRBJ2-7
D gene: TRBD1
clone size: -
V gene: TRBV7-2
CDR3 protein: CASSRSGTGAYEQYF
CDR3 DNA: TGTGCCAGCAGCCGCTCCGGGACAGGGGCCTACGAGCAGTACTTC

J gene: TRBJ1-1
D gene: -
clone size: -
V gene: TRBV6-5
CDR3 protein: CASSSQLGGTEAFF
CDR3 DNA: TGTGCCAGCAGTTCCCAGTTAGGGGGCACTGAAGCTTTCTTT

J gene: TRBJ1-5
D gene: -
clone size: -
V gene: TRBV10-3
CDR3 protein: CAISESLLTQGGQPQHF
CDR3 DNA: TGTGCCATCAGTGAGTCGCTACTCACCCAGGGAGGACAGCCCCAGCATTTT

J gene: TRBJ2-6
D gene: -
clone size: -
V gene: TRBV5-6
CDR3 protein: CASTGSGANVLTF
CDR3 DNA: TGTGCCAGCACGGGATCTGGGGCCAACGTCCTGACTTTC

J gene: TRBJ2-1
D gene: TRBD2
clone size: -
V gene: TRBV5-6
CDR3 protein: CASSLGLAGALNEQFF
CDR3 DNA: TGTGCCAGCAGCCTCGGACTAGCGGGGGCCCTAAATGAGCAGTTCTTC

J gene: TRBJ2-5
D gene: TRBD2
clone size: -
V gene: TRBV7-6
CDR3 protein: CASSLGAGGPQETQYF
CDR3 DNA: TGTGCCAGCAGCTTAGGAGCGGGGGGACCCCAAGAGACCCAGTACTTC

J gene: TRBJ1-5
D gene: TRBD1
clone size: -
V gene: TRBV7-9
CDR3 protein: CASSDRGYQPQHF
CDR3 DNA: TGTGCCAGCAGTGACAGGGGCTATCAGCCCCAGCATTTT

J gene: TRBJ1-5
D gene: -
clone size: once
V gene: TRBV4-2
CDR3 protein: CASSQDRGFQPQHF
CDR3 DNA: TGTGCCAGCAGCCAAGACCGGGGGTTTCAGCCCCAGCATTTT

J gene: TRBJ1-2
D gene: -
clone size: -
V gene: TRBV12-3/TRBV12-4
CDR3 protein: CASEAVPGGGYTF
CDR3 DNA: TGTGCCAGCGAGGCAGTCCCAGGAGGTGGCTACACCTTC